This T cell receptor beta chain was found in a study of blood T cells in healthy people across ages. CDR1 SGHTA and CDR2 FQGNSA come from the germline V gene. The J segment lost 1 base and the V segment lost 5 bases, leaving 10 bases of the junction unmatched. CDR3 length equals 16 residues. For the second PCR, which ran for about 7 to 12 cycles, a sample-barcoded 5' primer and a J-beta primer mix were used. Using its own MiXCR run on the 5' RACE reads, TCRdb lists one record per CDR3 protein. Of about 1.8 million distinct CDR3 sequences listed, around half are singletons. Each of the donors had around 10 milliliters of peripheral blood drawn into EDTA-treated Vacutainer tubes.

The sample was blood. The V and J genes are TRBV7-2 and TRBJ1-2, with 7 bases lining up with TRBD1. The clonotype originates from a woman aged 40-49 years in good health. CDR3 DNA: TGTGCCAGCAGCAGGCATACCGGGACAGTTAACTATGGCTACACCTTC. Translating gives CASSRHTGTVNYGYTF.